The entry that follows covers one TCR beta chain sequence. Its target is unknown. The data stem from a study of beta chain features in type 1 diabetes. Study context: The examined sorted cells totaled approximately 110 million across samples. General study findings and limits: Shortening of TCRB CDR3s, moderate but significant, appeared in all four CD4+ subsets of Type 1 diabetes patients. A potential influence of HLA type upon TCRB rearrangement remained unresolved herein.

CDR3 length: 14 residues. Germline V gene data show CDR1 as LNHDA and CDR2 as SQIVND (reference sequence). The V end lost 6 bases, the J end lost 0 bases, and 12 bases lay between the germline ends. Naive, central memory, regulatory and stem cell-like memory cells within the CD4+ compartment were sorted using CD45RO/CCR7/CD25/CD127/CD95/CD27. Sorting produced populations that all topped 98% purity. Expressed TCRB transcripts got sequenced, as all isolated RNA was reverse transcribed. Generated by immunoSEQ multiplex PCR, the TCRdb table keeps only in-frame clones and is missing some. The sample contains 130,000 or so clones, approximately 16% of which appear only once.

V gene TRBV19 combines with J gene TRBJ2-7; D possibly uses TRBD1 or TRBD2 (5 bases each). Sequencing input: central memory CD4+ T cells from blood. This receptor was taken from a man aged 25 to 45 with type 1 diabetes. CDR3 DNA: TGTGCCAGTAGGACGGGGCAGAACTCCTACGAGCAGTACTTC. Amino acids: CASRTGQNSYEQYF. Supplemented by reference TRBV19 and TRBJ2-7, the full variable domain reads DGGITQSPKYLFRKEGQNVTLSCEQNLNHDAMYWYRQDPGQGLRLIYYSQIVNDFQKGDIAEGYSVSREKKESFPLTVTSAQKNPTAFYLCASRTGQNSYEQYFGPGTRLTVT.